One and the same sample provided the 10 T cell receptor beta chains below, sequenced in a study of blood T cell repertoires in COVID-19. The method was immunoSEQ multiplex PCR; TCRdb's version includes in-frame clones alone and lacks a portion of them. The sample carries 20,000 to 25,000 clones, 90% recorded once. Sequenced input: peripheral blood. The source is a human donor in a cohort sampled during active COVID-19.

The rearrangement joins TRBV6-5 to TRBJ2-7; D possibly corresponds to TRBD1 (5 bases). CDR3 length equals 15 residues. Trimming removed 6 bases from V and 9 bases from J, with 24 bases in between. CDR1 is MNHEY, CDR2 SVGAGI, per germline. The CDR3 region has the DNA TGTGCCAGCAGCCCATTTGGGGCAGGCGGCCAGGGGCAGTACTTC. Its translation: CASSPFGAGGQGQYF.

This clone has just a few counts. The chain links TRBV5-4 to TRBJ1-2, with D possibly matching TRBD1 (5 bases). Germline CDR1 and CDR2: SGHNT and YYREEE (reference sequence). The CDR3 loop spans 14 amino acids. The V and J ends lost 4 bases and 5 bases respectively, with 15 bases between them. The CDR3 DNA is TGTGCCAGCAGCCCCTGGAGGGGTGGGTATGGCTACACCTTC. It translates to CASSPWRGGYGYTF.

V and J are TRBV5-5 and TRBJ2-2, with D tentatively TRBD2 (6 bases). The ends were cut back, 1 base at V and 6 bases at J, with 10 bases in the middle. Germline values: CDR1 SGHKS, CDR2 YYEKEE (reference sequence). CDR3 length: 14 residues. CDR3 nucleotide sequence: TGTGCCAGCAGCTTGACGGGGGTGTCCGGGGAGCTGTTTTTT. Encoded protein: CASSLTGVSGELFF.

This chain uses TRBV5-6 with TRBJ2-3, with D maybe TRBD2 (5 bases). In germline, CDR1 is SGHDT, CDR2 YYEEEE. This CDR3 contains 14 residues. Trimming removed 4 bases from V and 7 bases from J, with 16 bases in between. In DNA form, the CDR3 reads TGTGCCAGCAGCCCGACGTTTGAGGGAAATACGCAGTATTTT. It yields the protein CASSPTFEGNTQYF. The whole variable domain, filled in from reference TRBV5-6 and TRBJ2-3, reads DAGVTQSPTHLIKTRGQQVTLRCSPKSGHDTVSWYQQALGQGPQFIFQYYEEEERQRGNFPDRFSGHQFPNYSSELNVNALLLGDSALYLCASSPTFEGNTQYFGPGTRLTVL.

The CDR3 reads CASSPSRENTEAFF. In DNA form, the CDR3 reads TGTGCCAGCAGCCCAAGCCGGGAAAACACTGAAGCTTTCTTT. The V call is TRBV7-2, the J call TRBJ1-1; D remains unclear. The CDR3 spans 14 residues. The V end was cut by 5 bases, the J end by 2 bases, with 12 bases between. Per germline, CDR1 SGHTA and CDR2 FQGNSA.

The chain joins TRBV12-3 or TRBV12-4 to TRBJ1-2; maybe TRBD1 (6 bases). The V gene lost 8 bases and the J gene lost 6 bases, with 13 bases spanning the gap. This CDR3 has 12 amino acids. The CDR3 DNA follows: TGTGCCAGCGAACAAGGGGGGGATGGCTACACCTTC. This translates into CASEQGGDGYTF.

The chain employs TRBV9 and TRBJ2-7; tentatively, D is TRBD2 (6 bases). Between the trimmed V and J ends, which lost 3 bases and 2 bases, there was a span of 9 bases. Germline CDR1 and CDR2: SGDLS and YYNGEE. The CDR3 consists of 13 residues. CDR3 amino acids: CASSATGAYEQYF. In nucleotides, the CDR3 is TGTGCCAGCAGCGCCACGGGGGCCTACGAGCAGTACTTC.

The CDR3 DNA reads as TGTGCCAGCAGTGAAGGAACAGGGTACCAAGAGACCCAGTACTTC. It yields the protein CASSEGTGYQETQYF. The chain couples TRBV2 to TRBJ2-5; TRBD1 is a possible D gene (6 bases). Trimming left V 1 base short and J 0 bases short, with 9 bases between. Germline CDR1 reads SNHLY; CDR2 reads FYNNEI. This CDR3 spans 15 amino acids.

This chain uses TRBV11-2 with TRBJ2-1; no definite D call. V was cut by 0 bases and J by 0 bases, with 6 bases left in between. Per the germline V gene, CDR1 is SGHAT and CDR2 is FQNNGV. The CDR3 is made up of 15 amino acids. The CDR3 spells CASSLDWSSYNEQFF. CDR3 nucleotides: TGTGCCAGCAGCTTAGACTGGAGCTCCTACAATGAGCAGTTCTTC.

V and J are TRBV3-1 (or the pseudogene TRBV3-2) and TRBJ1-5; D unresolved. CDR3 length equals 14 residues. The germline V gene encodes CDR1 LGHDT and CDR2 YNNKEL (reference sequence). V lost 0 bases, J lost 6 bases, and 9 bases lay in between. The DNA of the CDR3 is TGTGCCAGCAGCCAAGATCTATCACCTCAGCCCCAGCATTTT. Translated, it gives CASSQDLSPQPQHF.